These 12 T cell receptor beta chains share one sample of origin, sequenced in a study of tumor-infiltrating lymphocytes in primary liver carcinoma. Each 20-30 mg portion of unsorted bulk tissue served as the source for co-extraction of RNA and DNA. Using a constant-region primer together with ProtoScript II reverse transcriptase, TCR beta cDNA was made from roughly 520 ng of total RNA. Three nested multiplex PCR rounds of slightly modified ARM-PCR generated TCR beta libraries. Forward primers for TRBV1-TRBV30 and a C-beta reverse primer served the first two PCR rounds, at about 10 cycles each. TCRdb reanalysed the multiplex PCR reads using MiXCR and keeps one entry per CDR3 protein. Among fewer than 85,000 distinct CDR3 sequences listed, roughly 71% were seen once. Sequenced sample: tumor-adjacent normal liver tissue. These receptors all come from a man aged 40-55 years with primary liver carcinoma and hepatitis B virus infection.

The chain joins TRBV4-3 to TRBJ2-7, with D perhaps TRBD1 (5 bases). Trimming removed 8 bases from V and 7 bases from J, with 15 bases in between. The CDR3 is 12 residues long. Germline V gene sequence: CDR1 LGHNA, CDR2 YSLEER. The CDR3 is CASGQDLGEQYF. In DNA form, the CDR3 reads TGCGCCAGCGGACAAGATCTGGGAGAGCAGTACTTC.

Comment on this clonotype: The conserved phenylalanine or tryptophan normally closing the CDR3 is absent here, so this likely arose from a read error. No DNA is shown, since the ends of the CDR3 on it are uncertain; the CDR3 is the one TCRdb lists. The chain recombines TRBV11-2 with TRBJ2-5; TRBD2 was called by the table and not checked on the DNA. From its first to its last residue, the CDR3 has 12 amino acids. The germline CDR1 and CDR2 sequences are SGHAT and FQNNGV. The CDR3 protein is CASSPSGETQYY.

Concerning this clonotype: Since a much larger clone is just one base distant, this may be a read error. This rearrangement joins TRBV30 to TRBJ1-1; 7 nucleotides agree with TRBD1. Unmatched junction bases numbered 13, after V lost 5 bases and J lost 7 bases. The CDR3 sequence is 14 residues long. In germline, CDR1 is GTSNPN, CDR2 SVGIG (reference sequence). This CDR3 reads CAWCATTGNGEAFF. Written as DNA, the CDR3 is TGTGCCTGGTGCGCAACGACAGGGAATGGTGAAGCTTTCTTT.

A remark on this clonotype: The conserved final phenylalanine or tryptophan is absent from the CDR3, which likely points to a read error. The J gene is TRBJ2-6, the V gene TRBV10-2; weak D call: TRBD2 (5 bases). The germline CDR1 and CDR2 sequences are WSHSY and SAAADI. This CDR3 has 16 residues. The CDR3 nucleotides read TGCGCCAGCAATGAGGGTAGTGGGTCTGGGGCCAACGTCCTGACTTCC. Translated, it gives CASNEGSGSGANVLTS.

This clonotype was observed a few times. The junction departs from the called germline gene at one end, perhaps through a read error. The V gene is TRBV12-3 or TRBV12-4, the J gene TRBJ2-2, with D possibly matching TRBD2 (5 bases). This CDR3 has 15 amino acids. The CDR3 loop reads CASMTDSPNTGEPFF. The CDR3 DNA reads as TGTGCCAGCATGACCGATAGCCCTAATACCGGGGAGCCGTTTTTT.

This clonotype has at least ten counts. J is TRBJ2-7 and V is TRBV5-5, with D perhaps TRBD1 or TRBD2 (7 bases each). Germline-derived CDR1 and CDR2 are SGHKS and YYEKEE (reference sequence). V was cut by 4 bases and J by 2 bases, with 22 bases left in between. The CDR3 runs 17 residues. The CDR3 sequence: CASSLTGQPSGAYEQYF. CDR3 DNA: TGTGCCAGCAGCCTTACGGGACAGCCGAGCGGGGCCTACGAGCAGTACTTC.

Of note for this clonotype: An end of the junction does not agree with germline; a read error may underlie this. The chain has TRBV6-6 and TRBJ2-6, with D perhaps matching TRBD1 (6 bases). Germline CDR1 is MNHNY and CDR2 is SVGAGI (reference sequence). The CDR3 runs 19 residues. CDR3 in DNA: TGTGCCAACAGTTACTGGGGGACAACCTATTCTACGGGGGCCAACGTCCTGACTTTC. Translation: CANSYWGTTYSTGANVLTF.

This rearrangement joins TRBV6-5 to TRBJ2-5; 7 bases are shared with TRBD1. The CDR3 length is 14 residues. CDR1 and CDR2 from the germline V gene are MNHEY and SVGAGI. V lost 6 bases and J lost 5; bases outside the gene matches: 9. CDR3 region: CASRYPGGSETQYF. The CDR3 coding sequence is TGTGCCAGCAGGTACCCAGGGGGTAGTGAGACCCAGTACTTC.

The table lists this clonotype with many counts. This chain joins TRBV29-1 and TRBJ2-1; D remains ambiguous. Germline values: CDR1 SQVTM, CDR2 ANQGSEA. There are 10 residues in the CDR3. Trimming shortened V by 3 bases and J by 5 bases, and 2 bases separated the two germline ends. The CDR3 sequence: CSVEHNEQFF. The CDR3 DNA reads as TGCAGCGTTGAGCACAATGAGCAGTTCTTC.

Of note for this clonotype: Relative to the germline gene, one junction end is altered; a read error may explain this. J is TRBJ2-5 and V is TRBV4-3; the match to TRBD2 covers 11 bases. Germline values: CDR1 LGHNA, CDR2 YSLEER. This CDR3 is built from 17 residues. CDR3 loop: CASSQVASGRTGETQYF. The CDR3 coding sequence is TGCGCCAGTAGCCAAGTGGCTAGCGGGAGGACTGGTGAGACCCAGTACTTC.

Of note for this clonotype: A read error may explain this, as a much larger clone is one base away. The rearrangement uses TRBV11-2 and TRBJ1-6; D is uncertain. The CDR3 consists of 13 residues. Germline-derived CDR1 and CDR2 are SGHAT and FQNNGV. DNA of the CDR3: TGTGCCAACAGCTTAGAGCCGGGTTCACGCCTCCACTTT. This translates into CANSLEPGSRLHF.

With regard to this clonotype: This may come from a read error, since a much larger clone is one base off. The chain links TRBV7-8 to TRBJ2-1, with 10 bases lining up with TRBD2. Germline assignment: CDR1 SGHVS and CDR2 FQNEAQ. There are 16 residues in the CDR3. Germline trimming cut 4 bases from V and 8 bases from J; bases unmatched to any gene: 11. Here the CDR3 DNA reads TGTGCCAGCAGCTCCGGACTAGCGGAGCGATACGATGAGCAGTTCTTC. Protein sequence: CASSSGLAERYDEQFF.